This T cell receptor beta chain was captured in a study of cytomegalovirus exposure and HLA in healthy donors. V trimming: 2 bases; J trimming: 6 bases; junction bases outside the gene matches: 7. Germline assignment: CDR1 MGHDK and CDR2 SYGVNS. This CDR3 is 16 amino acids long. The PCR ran on 60 Vbeta and 13 Jbeta primers. Clones were read by immunoSEQ multiplex PCR, and TCRdb kept only the in-frame ones, dropping some. The data show 80,000 to 130,000 clones, with roughly 88% seen just once and more than 0.95% held by the top ten. The rearrangement uses TRBV25-1 and TRBJ2-1, with 10 positions matching TRBD1. The sequence derives from a woman under 30 in good health and CMV-seronegative. The sequencing sample was made of PBMCs. CDR3 loop: CASSEGDRGLFNEQFF. The DNA for the CDR3 is TGTGCCAGCAGTGAAGGCGACAGGGGGCTGTTCAATGAGCAGTTCTTC. Full variable domain (remainder filled in from reference TRBV25-1 and TRBJ2-1): EADIYQTPRYLVIGTGKKITLECSQTMGHDKMYWYQQDPGMELHLIHYSYGVNSTEKGDLSSESTVSRIRTEHFPLTLESARPSHTSQYLCASSEGDRGLFNEQFFGPGTRLTVL.